This TCR beta chain came from a study of T cell responses to AZD1222 COVID-19 vaccine. The wider study: Analyses pooled second doses at about 4 or about 12 weeks.

Assay: immunoSEQ multiplex PCR; the TCRdb copy retains only in-frame clones and omits some. The sample shows 150,000 to 200,000 clones, 94% of them seen only once. Germline values: CDR1 SEHNR, CDR2 FQNEAQ (reference sequence). V was pared by 5 bases and J by 2 bases, with 4 bases of the junction left unmatched. The CDR3 length is 15 residues. Comment on this clone: Its antigen is not identified.

Study results and limitations: Baseline serostatus was positive in only a handful of AZD1222 recipients.

The gene calls are TRBV7-9 and TRBJ1-5, with 9 bases fitting TRBD1. This specimen was peripheral blood, taken on day 0 of AZD1222 vaccination. The TCR was taken from an adult in good health. Written as DNA, the CDR3 is TGTGCCAGCAGCAAGGGACAGGGCGGCAATCAGCCCCAGCATTTT. Encoded protein: CASSKGQGGNQPQHF.